This section outlines one T cell receptor (beta chain) sequence together with its context. Assay: immunoSEQ multiplex PCR; the TCRdb copy retains only in-frame clones and omits some. The table includes about 240,000 clones, around 83% detected once. The sample belongs to a study of blood T cell repertoires in COVID-19. Turning to the study itself: From T cells, B-cell-depleted T cells, or PBMCs came the material, which was cDNA or gDNA.

There are 14 residues in the CDR3. CDR1 is SNHLY, CDR2 FYNNEI, per germline. The trim removed 7 bases at V and 5 bases at J, leaving 9 bases unmatched. The V and J genes are TRBV2 and TRBJ2-7; 9 bases align to TRBD2. The sequenced sample was peripheral blood. The sequence derives from a man under 40 who had recovered from COVID-19. In nucleotides, the CDR3 is TGTGCCAGCAACATAGCGGGGGCCGGGGACGAGCAGTACGTC. Protein sequence: CASNIAGAGDEQYV.